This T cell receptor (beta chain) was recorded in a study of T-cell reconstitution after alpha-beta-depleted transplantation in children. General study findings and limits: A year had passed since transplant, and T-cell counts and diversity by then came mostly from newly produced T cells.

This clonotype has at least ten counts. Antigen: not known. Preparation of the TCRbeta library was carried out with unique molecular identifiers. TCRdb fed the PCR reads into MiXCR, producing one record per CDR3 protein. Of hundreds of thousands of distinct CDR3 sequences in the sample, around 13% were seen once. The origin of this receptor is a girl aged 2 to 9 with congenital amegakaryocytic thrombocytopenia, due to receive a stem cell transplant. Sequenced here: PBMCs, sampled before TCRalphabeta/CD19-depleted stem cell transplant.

The chain's CDR3 is CASSWGLAYEQYF. DNA of the CDR3: TGTGCCAGCAGCTGGGGACTAGCTTACGAGCAGTACTTC. This chain connects TRBV11-2 to TRBJ2-7; 9 bases are shared with TRBD2. The length of the CDR3 is 13 residues. Losses at the gene ends were 4 bases for V and 4 bases for J; bases not matched to a gene: 2. Germline CDR1 SGHAT, CDR2 FQNNGV.